This T cell receptor beta chain is from a study of cytomegalovirus exposure and HLA in healthy donors. General study findings and limits: An ancestry cluster, one associated with Asian ancestry, reportedly showed fewer N-insertions than the 666-donor mean in a later analysis. TCR beta chain V- and J-gene trimming was linked, in a later analysis, to a missense variant in DCLRE1C. Analysis performed later found roughly 17,000 TCR beta sequences associated with HLA alleles at 0.05 false discovery rate.

This clone was seen only a few times. The antigen remains undetermined. The length of the CDR3 is 16 residues. Trimming took off 0 bases at V and 4 bases at J, with 15 bases between the two ends. Germline V lookup: CDR1 LNHDA, CDR2 SQIVND (reference sequence). Donors likely had unrecorded immune exposures despite being nominally healthy when sampled. The PCR ran on 60 Vbeta and 13 Jbeta primers. Some clones are missing from TCRdb's copy, which holds only in-frame ones; the method was immunoSEQ multiplex PCR. The sample shows roughly 99,000 clones, over 65% of them seen only once. Sample: PBMCs. This TCR was sampled from a male donor in good health and CMV-seronegative. The rearrangement joins TRBV19 to TRBJ1-2; D may be TRBD1 (5 bases). In nucleotides, the CDR3 is TGTGCCAGTAGTATAGATGGCGGGACGATCGGCTATGGCTACACCTTC. Its translation: CASSIDGGTIGYGYTF. The whole variable domain, remainder taken from reference TRBV19 and TRBJ1-2, is DGGITQSPKYLFRKEGQNVTLSCEQNLNHDAMYWYRQDPGQGLRLIYYSQIVNDFQKGDIAEGYSVSREKKESFPLTVTSAQKNPTAFYLCASSIDGGTIGYGYTFGSGTRLTVV.